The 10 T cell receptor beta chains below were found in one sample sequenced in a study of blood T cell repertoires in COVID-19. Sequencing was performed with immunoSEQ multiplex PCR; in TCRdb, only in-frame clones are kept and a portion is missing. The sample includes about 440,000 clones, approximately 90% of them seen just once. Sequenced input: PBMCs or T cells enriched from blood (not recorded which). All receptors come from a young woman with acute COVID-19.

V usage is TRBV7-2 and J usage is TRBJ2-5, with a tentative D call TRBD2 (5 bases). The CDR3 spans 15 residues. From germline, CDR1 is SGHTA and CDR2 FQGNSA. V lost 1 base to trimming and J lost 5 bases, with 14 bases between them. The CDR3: CASSLVSGRRETQYF. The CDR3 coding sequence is TGTGCCAGCAGCTTAGTGAGCGGTCGAAGGGAGACCCAGTACTTC.

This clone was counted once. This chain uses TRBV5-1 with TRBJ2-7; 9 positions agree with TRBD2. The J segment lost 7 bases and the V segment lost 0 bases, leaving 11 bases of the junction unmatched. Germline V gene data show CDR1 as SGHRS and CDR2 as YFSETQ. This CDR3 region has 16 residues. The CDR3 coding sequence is TGCGCCAGCAGCTTGGCCTTTACTAGCGGGTTGCGTGAGCAGTACTTC. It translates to CASSLAFTSGLREQYF.

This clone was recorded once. The CDR3 reads CASGLGGLMNTEAFF. In nucleotides, the CDR3 is TGTGCTAGTGGTTTGGGAGGACTCATGAACACTGAAGCTTTCTTT. The chain has TRBV12-5 and TRBJ1-1; D ambiguous. The CDR3 contains 15 residues. Germline-derived CDR1 and CDR2 are LGHNT and FRNRAP. V was shortened by 1 base and J by 0 bases, with 9 bases between the two germline ends. Using reference TRBV12-5 and TRBJ1-1 for the parts outside the CDR3, the full variable domain is DARVTQTPRHKVTEMGQEVTMRCQPILGHNTVFWYRQTMMQGLELLAYFRNRAPLDDSGMPKDRFSAEMPDATLATLKIQPSEPRDSAVYFCASGLGGLMNTEAFFGQGTRLTVV.

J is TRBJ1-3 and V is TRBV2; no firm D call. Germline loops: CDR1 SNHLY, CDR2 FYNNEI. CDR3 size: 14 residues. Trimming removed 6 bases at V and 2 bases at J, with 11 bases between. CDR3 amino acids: CASSDTEAGNTIYF. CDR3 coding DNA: TGTGCCAGCAGCGACACCGAAGCTGGAAACACCATATATTTT.

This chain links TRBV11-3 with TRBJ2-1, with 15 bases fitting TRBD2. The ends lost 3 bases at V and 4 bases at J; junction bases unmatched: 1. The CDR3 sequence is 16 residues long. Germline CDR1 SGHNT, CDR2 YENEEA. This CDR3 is CASSFGLAGGYNEQFF. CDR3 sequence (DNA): TGTGCCAGCAGCTTCGGACTAGCGGGAGGGTACAATGAGCAGTTCTTC.

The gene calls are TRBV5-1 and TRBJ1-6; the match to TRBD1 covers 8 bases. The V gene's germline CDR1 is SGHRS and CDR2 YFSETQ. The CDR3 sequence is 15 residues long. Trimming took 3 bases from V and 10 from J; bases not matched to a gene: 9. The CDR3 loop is CASSWDRLGGSPLHF. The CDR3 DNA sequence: TGCGCCAGCAGCTGGGACAGGTTGGGTGGATCACCCCTCCACTTT.

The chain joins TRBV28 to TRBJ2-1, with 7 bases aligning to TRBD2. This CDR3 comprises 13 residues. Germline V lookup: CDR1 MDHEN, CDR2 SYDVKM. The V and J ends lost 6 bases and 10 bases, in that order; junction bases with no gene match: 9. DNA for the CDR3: TGTGCCAGCAGCCCTCCAGGCGGGGGAGAGCAGTTCTTC. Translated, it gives CASSPPGGGEQFF.

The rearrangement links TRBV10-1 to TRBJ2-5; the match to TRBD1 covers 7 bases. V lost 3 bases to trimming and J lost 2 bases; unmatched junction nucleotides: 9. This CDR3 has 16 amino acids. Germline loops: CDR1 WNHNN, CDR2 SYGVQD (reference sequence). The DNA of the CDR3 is TGCGCCAGCAGTGATATGCAGGGGGTAGGACAAGAGACCCAGTACTTC. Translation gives CASSDMQGVGQETQYF.

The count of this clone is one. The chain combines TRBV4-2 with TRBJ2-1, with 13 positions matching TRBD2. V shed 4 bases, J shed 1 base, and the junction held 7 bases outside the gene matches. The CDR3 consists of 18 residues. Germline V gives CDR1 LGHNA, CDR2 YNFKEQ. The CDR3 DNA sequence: TGTGCCAGCAGCCGGACTAGCGGGGGCAGTCAATCCTACAATGAGCAGTTCTTC. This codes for CASSRTSGGSQSYNEQFF.

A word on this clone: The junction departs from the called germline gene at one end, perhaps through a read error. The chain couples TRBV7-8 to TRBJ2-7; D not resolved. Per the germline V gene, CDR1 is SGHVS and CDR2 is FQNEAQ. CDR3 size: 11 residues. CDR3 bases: TGTGCCAGCAGCCCCTCCCACGAGCAGTACTTC. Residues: CASSPSHEQYF.